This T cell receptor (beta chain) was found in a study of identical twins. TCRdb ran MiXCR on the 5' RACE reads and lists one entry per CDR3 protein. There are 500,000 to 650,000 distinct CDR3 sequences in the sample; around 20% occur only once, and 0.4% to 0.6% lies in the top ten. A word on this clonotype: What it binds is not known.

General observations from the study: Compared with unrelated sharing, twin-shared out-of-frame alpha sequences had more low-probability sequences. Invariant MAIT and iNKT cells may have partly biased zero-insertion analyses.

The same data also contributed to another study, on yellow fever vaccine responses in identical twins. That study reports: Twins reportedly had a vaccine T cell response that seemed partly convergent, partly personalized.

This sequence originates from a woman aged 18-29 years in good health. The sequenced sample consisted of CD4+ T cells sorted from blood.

The CDR3 DNA is TGTGCCACCAGTGAGGGACTAGCGGGGGGGTGGAATGAGCAGTTCTTC. Protein: CATSEGLAGGWNEQFF. The chain employs TRBV24-1 and TRBJ2-1; 16 nucleotides match TRBD2. CDR3 size: 16 residues. Losses at the gene ends were 4 bases for V and 7 bases for J; bases not matched to a gene: 3. Looked up from germline, CDR1 is KGHDR and CDR2 is SFDVKD.